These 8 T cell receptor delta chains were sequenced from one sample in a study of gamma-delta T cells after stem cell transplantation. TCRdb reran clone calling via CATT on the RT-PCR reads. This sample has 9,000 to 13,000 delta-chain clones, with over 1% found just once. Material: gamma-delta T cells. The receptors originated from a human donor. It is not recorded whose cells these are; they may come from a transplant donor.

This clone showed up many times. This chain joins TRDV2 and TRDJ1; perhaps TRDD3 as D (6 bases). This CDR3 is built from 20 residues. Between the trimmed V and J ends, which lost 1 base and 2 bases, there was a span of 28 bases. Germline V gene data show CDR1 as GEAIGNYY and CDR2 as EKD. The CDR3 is CACDTVDSGGRPRETDKLIF. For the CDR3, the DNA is TGTGCCTGTGACACGGTAGATAGTGGGGGCCGCCCCCGAGAGACCGATAAACTCATCTTT.

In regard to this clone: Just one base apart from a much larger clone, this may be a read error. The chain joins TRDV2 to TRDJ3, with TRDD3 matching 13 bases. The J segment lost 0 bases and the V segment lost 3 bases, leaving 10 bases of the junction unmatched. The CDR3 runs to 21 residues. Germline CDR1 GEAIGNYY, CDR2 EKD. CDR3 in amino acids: CACDALLGDTVSSWDTRQMFF. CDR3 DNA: TGTGCCTGTGACGCCTTACTGGGGGATACGGTGAGCTCCTGGGACACCCGACAGATGTTTTTC.

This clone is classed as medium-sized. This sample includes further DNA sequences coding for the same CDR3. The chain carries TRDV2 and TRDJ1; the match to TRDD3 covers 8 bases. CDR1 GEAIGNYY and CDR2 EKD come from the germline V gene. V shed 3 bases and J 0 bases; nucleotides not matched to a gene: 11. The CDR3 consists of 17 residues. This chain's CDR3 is CACDLLTGGPYTDKLIF. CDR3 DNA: TGTGCCTGTGACCTTTTAACTGGGGGGCCTTACACCGATAAACTCATCTTT.

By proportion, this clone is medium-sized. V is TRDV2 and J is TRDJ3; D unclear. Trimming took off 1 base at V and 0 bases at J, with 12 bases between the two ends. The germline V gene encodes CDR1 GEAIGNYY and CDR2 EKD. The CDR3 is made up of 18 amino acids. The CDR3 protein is CACDTADAISWDTRQMFF. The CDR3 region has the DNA TGTGCCTGTGACACGGCGGATGCTATCTCCTGGGACACCCGACAGATGTTTTTC.

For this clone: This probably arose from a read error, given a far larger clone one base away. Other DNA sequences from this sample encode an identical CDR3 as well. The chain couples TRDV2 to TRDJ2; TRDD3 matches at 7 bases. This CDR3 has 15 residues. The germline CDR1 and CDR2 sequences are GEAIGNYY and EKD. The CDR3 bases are TGTGCCTGTGACACCGTGGGACTGGGGACAGCGCAACTCTTCTTT. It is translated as CACDTVGLGTAQLFF.

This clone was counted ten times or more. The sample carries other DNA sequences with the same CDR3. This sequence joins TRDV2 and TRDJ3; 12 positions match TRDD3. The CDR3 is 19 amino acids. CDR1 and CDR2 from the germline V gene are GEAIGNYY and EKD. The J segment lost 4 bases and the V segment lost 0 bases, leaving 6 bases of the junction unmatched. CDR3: CACDTAGGYASWDTRQMFF. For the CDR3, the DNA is TGTGCCTGTGACACCGCTGGGGGATACGCGTCTTGGGACACCCGACAGATGTTTTTC.

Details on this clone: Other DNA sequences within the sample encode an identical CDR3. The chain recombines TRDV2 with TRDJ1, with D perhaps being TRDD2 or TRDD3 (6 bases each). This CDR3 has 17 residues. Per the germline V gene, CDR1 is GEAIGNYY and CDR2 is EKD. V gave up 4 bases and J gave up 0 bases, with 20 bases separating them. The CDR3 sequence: CACERLLLGGHTDKLIF. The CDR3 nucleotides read TGTGCCTGTGAGAGACTCCTACTTGGGGGTCACACCGATAAACTCATCTTT.

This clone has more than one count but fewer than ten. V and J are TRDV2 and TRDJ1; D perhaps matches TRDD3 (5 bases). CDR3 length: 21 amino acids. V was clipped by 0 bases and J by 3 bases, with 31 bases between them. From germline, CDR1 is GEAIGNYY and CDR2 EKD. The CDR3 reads CACDTVSTLGGRLLESDKLIF. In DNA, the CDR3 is TGTGCCTGTGACACCGTATCCACACTCGGGGGCCGCCTATTGGAATCCGATAAACTCATCTTT.